This TCR beta chain originates from a study of shared clonotypes between healthy human individuals. Study-level results: An effect of sequencing depth on clonotype sharing among donors was expected.

CDR3 length equals 18 residues. Unmatched junction bases numbered 13, after V lost 5 bases and J lost 1 base. From germline, CDR1 is ENHRY and CDR2 SYGVKD. As concerns this clone: Its specificity is not known.

Using immunoSEQ multiplex PCR, the repertoire was profiled, and TCRdb retains in-frame clones only, with some absent. Of some 1,600,000 clones detected, around 98% appear once; the ten largest clones hold around 0.45%. The sequence was obtained from a man younger than 40 in good health. Sequences were obtained from naive CD4+ T cells sorted from blood. Subset: CD45RA+ positively selected. The gene calls are TRBV10-3 and TRBJ2-7; 11 bases map to TRBD2. The CDR3 loop reads CAISRKGLAGLRSYEQYF. CDR3 nucleotides: TGTGCCATCAGTAGAAAAGGACTAGCGGGTCTGAGGTCCTACGAGCAGTACTTC.